These 5 T cell receptor beta chains came from one sample sequenced in a study of sequential checkpoint blockade in melanoma. Treatment in this sample: randomized to nivolumab then ipilimumab (arm A) or the reverse (arm B). Here immunoSEQ multiplex PCR was the method, and the copy in TCRdb shows in-frame clones only, minus some. Here the sample spans about 40,000 clones, about nine tenths being singletons. The specimen comprised CD8+ T cells sorted from blood (inferred from file names), sampled from a patient given nivolumab and ipilimumab in sequence. The receptors originated from a human donor with melanoma.

The CDR3 DNA reads TGTGCCAGCAGCGTAGTGAGGGACAGGGGCCTCTCTGGGGCCAACGTCCTGACTTTC. Its translation: CASSVVRDRGLSGANVLTF. This chain uses TRBV9 with TRBJ2-6; TRBD1 matches 10 bases. Looked up from germline, CDR1 is SGDLS and CDR2 is YYNGEE. The CDR3 loop spans 19 amino acids. The junction had 6 bases not matched to a gene; V was cut back by 0 bases and J by 0 bases.

The J gene is TRBJ2-5, the V gene TRBV5-6; possible D gene TRBD2, 5 bases. The CDR3 sequence is 16 residues long. V dropped 0 bases and J dropped 1 base, with 13 bases sitting between them. Germline V lookup: CDR1 SGHDT, CDR2 YYEEEE. CDR3 in amino acids: CASSLANQRSQETQYF. CDR3 nucleotide sequence: TGTGCCAGCAGCTTGGCCAACCAGCGGAGCCAAGAGACCCAGTACTTC.

The genes are TRBV5-1 and TRBJ2-6, with 7 bases matching TRBD1. Trimming at V came to 4 bases and at J to 4 bases, leaving 5 bases not matched to a gene. This CDR3 has 15 amino acids. Per the germline V gene, CDR1 is SGHRS and CDR2 is YFSETQ. CDR3 nucleotides: TGCGCCAGCAGCCCGACAGGGCCCGGGGCCAACGTCCTGACTTTC. Its protein is CASSPTGPGANVLTF.

This clone showed up just a few times. CDR3 loop: CASNQGEEKLFF. The CDR3 nucleotides read TGTGCCAGCAACCAGGGCGAAGAAAAACTGTTTTTT. The chain has TRBV2 and TRBJ1-4; maybe TRBD1 (5 bases). The germline V gene has CDR1 SNHLY and CDR2 FYNNEI. Between the trimmed V and J ends, which lost 7 bases and 8 bases, there was a span of 11 bases. The CDR3 is made up of 12 amino acids.

The chain joins TRBV28 to TRBJ2-1; D remains ambiguous. Trimming removed 2 bases at V and 0 bases at J, with 11 bases between. CDR1 and CDR2 (germline): MDHEN, SYDVKM. This CDR3 has 16 residues. In DNA, the CDR3 is TGTGCCAGCAGTTTAATTTCCGCACACTCCTACAATGAGCAGTTCTTC. Its translation is CASSLISAHSYNEQFF.